This TCR beta chain was sequenced in a study of STAT5B mutations in CD4+ large granular lymphocyte leukemia. Study overall: Among healthy donors, a particular HLA allele went with more CDR3 'QG' motifs.

On this clone itself: Its target is not known.

Study observations and caveats: The CD4+ versus CD8+ T-LGLL clonality difference may reflect limited sample size. 8/27 top patient clones versus 2/35 control clones were TRBV06-family.

Healthy controls were blood donor buffy coats. The table came from immunoSEQ multiplex PCR; TCRdb's copy has only in-frame clones and leaves some out. The table records 45,000 or so clones, 86% of them present only once. V lost 4 bases to trimming and J lost 6 bases, with 13 bases between them. Germline V gene sequence: CDR1 MNHEY, CDR2 SVGAGI. The CDR3 spans 13 residues. The chain couples TRBV6-5 to TRBJ2-7, with D perhaps matching TRBD1 (7 bases). The receptor was isolated from a human donor in good health. Specimen: CD4+ T cells from blood buffy coats. CDR3 sequence (DNA): TGTGCCAGCAGTTCGGACAGGAGGGGCGAGCAGTACTTC. This codes for CASSSDRRGEQYF.